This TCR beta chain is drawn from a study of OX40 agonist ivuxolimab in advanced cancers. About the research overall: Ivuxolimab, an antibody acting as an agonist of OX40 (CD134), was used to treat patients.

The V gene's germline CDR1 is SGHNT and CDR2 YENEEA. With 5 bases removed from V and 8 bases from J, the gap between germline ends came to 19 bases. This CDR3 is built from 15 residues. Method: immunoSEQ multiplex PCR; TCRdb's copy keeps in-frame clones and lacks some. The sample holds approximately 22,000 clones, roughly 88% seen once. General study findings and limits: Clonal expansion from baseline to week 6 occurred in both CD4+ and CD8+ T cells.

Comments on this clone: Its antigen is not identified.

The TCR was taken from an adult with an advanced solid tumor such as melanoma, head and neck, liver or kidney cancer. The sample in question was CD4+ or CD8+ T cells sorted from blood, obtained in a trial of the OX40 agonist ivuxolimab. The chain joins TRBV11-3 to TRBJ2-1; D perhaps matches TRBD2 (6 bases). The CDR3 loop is CASSPRGNGAYEQFF. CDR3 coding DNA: TGTGCCAGCAGCCCACGGGGGAACGGGGCTTATGAGCAGTTCTTC.